The source of this T cell receptor beta chain is a study of beta chain features in type 1 diabetes. In its sample, this clone was seen a few times. Populations obtained by sorting all exceeded 95% purity. V dropped 7 bases and J dropped 4 bases, with 23 bases sitting between them. This CDR3 has 16 amino acids. Germline V CDR1 and CDR2: MNHEY, SMNVEV (reference sequence). Reverse transcription of all isolated RNA meant that expressed TCRB transcripts were sequenced. Clones were sequenced by immunoSEQ multiplex PCR, and TCRdb holds only the in-frame ones, with some missing. The data show 200,000 to 250,000 clones, with around 14% seen just once and roughly 0.028% held by the top ten.

The chain is built from TRBV27 and TRBJ2-7; TRBD1 is a possible D gene (6 bases). The origin of this receptor is a woman aged 40-49 years in good health. Sequencing was performed on naive CD4+ T cells from blood. The CDR3 region is CASTPGRGRVVYEQYF. Here the CDR3 DNA reads TGTGCCAGCACCCCCGGCAGGGGCAGGGTAGTGTACGAGCAGTACTTC.